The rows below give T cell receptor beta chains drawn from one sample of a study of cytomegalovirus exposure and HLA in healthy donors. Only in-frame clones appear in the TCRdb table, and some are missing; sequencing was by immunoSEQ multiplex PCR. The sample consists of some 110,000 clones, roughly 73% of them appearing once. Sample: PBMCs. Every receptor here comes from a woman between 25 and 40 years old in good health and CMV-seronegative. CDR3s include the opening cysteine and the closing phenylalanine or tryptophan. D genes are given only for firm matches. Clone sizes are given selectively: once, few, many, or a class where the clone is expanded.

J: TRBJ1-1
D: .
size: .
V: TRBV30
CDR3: CAWSVWREYLGTEAFF
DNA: TGTGCCTGGAGTGTCTGGAGGGAATATCTTGGGACTGAAGCTTTCTTT

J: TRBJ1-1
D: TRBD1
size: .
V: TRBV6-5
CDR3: CASSYLDRGNTEAFF
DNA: TGTGCCAGCAGTTACTTGGACAGGGGGAACACTGAAGCTTTCTTT

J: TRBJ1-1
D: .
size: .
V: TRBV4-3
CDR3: CASSQERFTEAFF
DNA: TGCGCCAGCAGCCAAGAGCGGTTCACTGAAGCTTTCTTT

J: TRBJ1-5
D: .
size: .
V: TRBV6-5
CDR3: CASSTFYSNQPQHF
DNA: TGTGCCAGCAGTACCTTCTATAGCAATCAGCCCCAGCATTTT

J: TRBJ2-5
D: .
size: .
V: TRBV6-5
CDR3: CASRWGVEETQYF
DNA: TGTGCCAGCAGATGGGGAGTTGAGGAGACCCAGTACTTC

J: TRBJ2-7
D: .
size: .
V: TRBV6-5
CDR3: CASSYATGYYEQYF
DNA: TGTGCCAGCAGTTACGCAACAGGTTATTACGAGCAGTACTTC

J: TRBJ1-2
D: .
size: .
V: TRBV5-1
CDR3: CASGPGQGPTDGYTF
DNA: TGCGCCAGCGGGCCAGGGCAGGGGCCAACTGATGGCTACACCTTC

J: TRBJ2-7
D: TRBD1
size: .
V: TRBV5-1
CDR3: CASSSDQPDRGREQYF
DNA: TGCGCCAGCAGCTCCGACCAGCCCGACAGGGGTCGCGAGCAGTACTTC

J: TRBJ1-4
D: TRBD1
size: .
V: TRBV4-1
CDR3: CASSPLDRNEKLFF
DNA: TGCGCCAGCAGCCCACTGGACAGGAATGAAAAACTGTTTTTT

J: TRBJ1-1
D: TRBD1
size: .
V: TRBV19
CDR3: CASSTGVAEAFF
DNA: TGTGCCAGTAGCACAGGGGTAGCTGAAGCTTTCTTT

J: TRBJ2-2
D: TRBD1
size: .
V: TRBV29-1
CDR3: CSVTGGTGELFF
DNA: TGCAGCGTAACAGGGGGCACCGGGGAGCTGTTTTTT

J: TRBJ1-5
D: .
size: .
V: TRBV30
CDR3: CAWSGSPGGQPQHF
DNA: TGTGCCTGGAGTGGGTCCCCGGGAGGTCAGCCCCAGCATTTT

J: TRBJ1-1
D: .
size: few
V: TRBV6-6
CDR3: CASSYSSVNTEAFF
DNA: TGTGCCAGCAGTTACTCGAGCGTGAACACTGAAGCTTTCTTT

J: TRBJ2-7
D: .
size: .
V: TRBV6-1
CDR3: CASSGAGNEQYF
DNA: TGTGCCAGCAGCGGCGCGGGGAACGAGCAGTACTTC

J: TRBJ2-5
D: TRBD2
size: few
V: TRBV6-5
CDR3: CASSYRAGDTRETQYF
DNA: TGTGCCAGCAGTTACCGAGCGGGGGATACTCGGGAGACCCAGTACTTC

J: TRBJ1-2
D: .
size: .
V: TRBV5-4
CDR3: CASSWSGSNYGYTF
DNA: TGTGCCAGCAGCTGGTCGGGGAGCAACTATGGCTACACCTTC

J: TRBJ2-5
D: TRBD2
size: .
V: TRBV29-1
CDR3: CSVEDQTSSETQYF
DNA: TGCAGCGTTGAAGACCAGACTAGCTCGGAGACCCAGTACTTC

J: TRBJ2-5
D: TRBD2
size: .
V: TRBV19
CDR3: CASTPGGQETQYF
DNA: TGTGCCAGTACCCCGGGGGGGCAAGAGACCCAGTACTTC

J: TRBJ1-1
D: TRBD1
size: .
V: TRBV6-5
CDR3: CASRNTGGTEAFF
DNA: TGTGCCAGCCGTAATACAGGGGGCACTGAAGCTTTCTTT

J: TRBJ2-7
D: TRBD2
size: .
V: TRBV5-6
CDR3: CASSLGLAGGNEQYF
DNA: TGTGCCAGCAGCTTGGGACTAGCGGGAGGCAACGAGCAGTACTTC

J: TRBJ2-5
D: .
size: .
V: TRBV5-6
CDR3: CASRTGYQETQYF
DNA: TGTGCCAGCAGAACCGGGTACCAAGAGACCCAGTACTTC

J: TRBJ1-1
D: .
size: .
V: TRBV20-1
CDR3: CSAYLEAFF
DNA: TGCAGTGCTTATCTTGAAGCTTTCTTT

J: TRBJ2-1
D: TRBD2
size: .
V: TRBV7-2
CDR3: CASSTLAGGNNEQFF
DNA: TGTGCCAGCAGCACGTTAGCGGGAGGCAACAATGAGCAGTTCTTC

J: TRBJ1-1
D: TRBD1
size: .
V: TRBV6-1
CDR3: CASSDRQGRATEAFF
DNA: TGTGCCAGCAGTGACCGACAGGGGAGAGCCACTGAAGCTTTCTTT

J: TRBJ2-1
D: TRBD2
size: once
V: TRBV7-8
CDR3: CASSPRTRGNEQFF
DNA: TGTGCCAGCAGCCCCCGGACTAGAGGCAATGAGCAGTTCTTC

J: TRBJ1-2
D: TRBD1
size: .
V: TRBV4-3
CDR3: CASSPPGGRSPHGYTF
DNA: TGCGCCAGCAGCCCCCCAGGGGGCAGATCGCCGCATGGCTACACCTTC

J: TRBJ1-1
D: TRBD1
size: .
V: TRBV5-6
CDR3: CASSLTDRGFGNTEAFF
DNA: TGTGCCAGCAGCTTGACGGACAGGGGGTTCGGGAACACTGAAGCTTTCTTT

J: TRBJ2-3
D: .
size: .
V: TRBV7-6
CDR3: CASSLSPGEEGYTQYF
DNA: TGTGCCAGCAGCTTATCCCCGGGGGAGGAGGGGTATACGCAGTATTTT

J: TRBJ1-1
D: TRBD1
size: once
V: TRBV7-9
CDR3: CASSRQGAVTEAFF
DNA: TGTGCCAGCAGCCGACAGGGGGCAGTAACTGAAGCTTTCTTT

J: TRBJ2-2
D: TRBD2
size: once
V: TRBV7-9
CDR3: CASSPRLASVGVTGELFF
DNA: TGTGCCAGCAGCCCCCGACTAGCTAGTGTGGGGGTGACCGGGGAGCTGTTTTTT

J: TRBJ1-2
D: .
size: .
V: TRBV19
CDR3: CASSIFWGSGYYTF
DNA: TGTGCCAGTAGTATCTTTTGGGGCTCGGGTTACTACACCTTC

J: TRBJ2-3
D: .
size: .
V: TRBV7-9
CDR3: CASSSKTGTDTQYF
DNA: TGTGCCAGCAGCTCTAAAACCGGCACAGATACGCAGTATTTT

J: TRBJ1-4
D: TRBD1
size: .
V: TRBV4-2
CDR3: CASSQGTGDNEKLFF
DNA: TGTGCCAGCAGCCAAGGGACAGGTGATAATGAAAAACTGTTTTTT

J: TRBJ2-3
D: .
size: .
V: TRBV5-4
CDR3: CASSLAGKGTDTQYF
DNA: TGTGCCAGCAGCTTGGCAGGGAAGGGCACAGATACGCAGTATTTT

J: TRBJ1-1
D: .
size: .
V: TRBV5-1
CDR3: CASSLAAPGEAFF
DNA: TGCGCCAGCAGCTTGGCCGCACCGGGTGAAGCTTTCTTT

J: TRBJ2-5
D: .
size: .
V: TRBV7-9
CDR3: CASRTGDQETQYF
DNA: TGTGCCAGCAGGACGGGTGACCAAGAGACCCAGTACTTC

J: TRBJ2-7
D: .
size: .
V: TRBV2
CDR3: CASKNGGETEQYF
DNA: TGTGCCAGCAAGAATGGTGGAGAGACCGAGCAGTACTTC

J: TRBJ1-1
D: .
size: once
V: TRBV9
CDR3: CASSPRQGRINTEAFF
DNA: TGTGCCAGCAGCCCCCGTCAGGGGCGGATAAACACCGAAGCTTTCTTT

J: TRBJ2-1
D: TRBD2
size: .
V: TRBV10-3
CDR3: CAISVREGLGNEQFF
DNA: TGTGCCATCAGTGTGCGGGAGGGCCTCGGCAATGAGCAGTTCTTC

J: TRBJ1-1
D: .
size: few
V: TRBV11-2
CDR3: CASSLDPGLGTEAFF
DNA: TGTGCCAGCAGCCTAGATCCGGGACTTGGCACTGAAGCTTTCTTT

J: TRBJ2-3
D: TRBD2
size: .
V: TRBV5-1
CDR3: CASSPLAGVSDTQYF
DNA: TGCGCCAGCAGCCCCTTAGCGGGAGTCTCCGATACGCAGTATTTT

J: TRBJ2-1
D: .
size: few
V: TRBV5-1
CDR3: CASRTSRNYNEQFF
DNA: TGCGCCAGCAGAACTAGCCGGAACTACAATGAGCAGTTCTTC

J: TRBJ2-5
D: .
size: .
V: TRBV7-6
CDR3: CASSQTPGMETQYF
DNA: TGTGCCAGCAGCCAAACGCCAGGGATGGAGACCCAGTACTTC

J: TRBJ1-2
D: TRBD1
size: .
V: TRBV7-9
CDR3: CASSLVGTGSYGYTF
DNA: TGTGCCAGCAGCTTAGTCGGGACAGGGTCCTATGGCTACACCTTC

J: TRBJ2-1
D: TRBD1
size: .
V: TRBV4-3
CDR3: CASRRDRDGEQFF
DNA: TGCGCCAGCAGACGAGACAGGGATGGAGAGCAGTTCTTC

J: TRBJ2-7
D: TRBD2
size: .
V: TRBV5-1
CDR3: CASSNVAGASYEQYF
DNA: TGCGCCAGCAGCAACGTAGCGGGAGCGAGCTACGAGCAGTACTTC

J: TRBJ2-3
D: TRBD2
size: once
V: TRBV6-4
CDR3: CASSGLAGSTDTQYF
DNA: TGTGCCAGCAGTGGACTAGCGGGTAGCACAGATACGCAGTATTTT

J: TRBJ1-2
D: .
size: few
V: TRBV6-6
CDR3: CASSPYTGGYTF
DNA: TGTGCCAGCAGTCCTTACACGGGGGGCTACACCTTC

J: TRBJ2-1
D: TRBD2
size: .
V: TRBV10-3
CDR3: CAISEFKRGDYNEQFF
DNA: TGTGCCATCAGTGAGTTTAAGCGGGGGGATTACAATGAGCAGTTCTTC